Only a few counts were recorded for the clone carrying this TCR beta chain. Antigen: not known. This specimen belongs to a study of CD8 T cells in ankylosing spondylitis. Study results and limitations: The authors reported significant enrichment of disease-linked clones in matched ankylosing spondylitis synovial fluid. Clones linked to disease, bearing a CD8+ phenotype, were relatively rare in peripheral blood. Seemingly characteristic of ankylosing spondylitis blood was a TCR beta motif consisting of under ten highly homologous variants.

Quantitative molecular-barcoded 5'-RACE generated the TCR beta libraries. TCRdb passed the 5' RACE reads through MiXCR, listing each CDR3 protein once. This repertoire shows about 250,000 distinct CDR3 sequences, roughly 32% found once; its top ten account for about 4.2%. Source material: blood, either unsorted or a sorted T cell fraction (not recorded which). This receptor was obtained from a male donor with ankylosing spondylitis or in good health (not recorded which).

CDR3 in DNA: TGTGCCAGCAGTTACTCCAGGTTCGGTACGCAGTATTTT. This sequence encodes CASSYSRFGTQYF. The chain combines TRBV6-5 with TRBJ2-3, with D unresolved. V shed 0 bases and J shed 8 bases, with 9 bases lying between them. Germline V gene sequence: CDR1 MNHEY, CDR2 SVGAGI. This CDR3 is 13 amino acids long.